The entry that follows covers one T cell receptor (beta chain) sequence. This CDR3 spans 17 amino acids. Trimming took 5 bases from V and 0 from J, leaving 20 bases between them. Germline values: CDR1 SNHLY, CDR2 FYNNEI. The entry originates in a study of T cells in Graves' hyperthyroidism and ophthalmopathy. Exclusion of patients followed from uncontrolled infection, other autoimmune disease, pregnancy or lactation. RNA transcripts were the template for amplifying TCR beta CDR3 regions. Carried out on the TCR CDR3, a first-round RT-PCR used the HTBI primer set. TCRdb re-called the multiplex PCR reads through MiXCR, storing one row per CDR3 protein. This sample has a few hundred thousand distinct CDR3 sequences; about 25% occur once, and the top ten carry more than 60%.

The chain combines TRBV2 with TRBJ2-7; TRBD1 is a possible D gene (6 bases). The source is a man in his fifties with Graves' hyperthyroidism. Sequenced sample: blood. The CDR3 nucleotides read TGTGCCAGCAGTTTCCCCCCGAACAGGGATGGCTCCTACGAGCAGTACTTC. Translating it yields CASSFPPNRDGSYEQYF.